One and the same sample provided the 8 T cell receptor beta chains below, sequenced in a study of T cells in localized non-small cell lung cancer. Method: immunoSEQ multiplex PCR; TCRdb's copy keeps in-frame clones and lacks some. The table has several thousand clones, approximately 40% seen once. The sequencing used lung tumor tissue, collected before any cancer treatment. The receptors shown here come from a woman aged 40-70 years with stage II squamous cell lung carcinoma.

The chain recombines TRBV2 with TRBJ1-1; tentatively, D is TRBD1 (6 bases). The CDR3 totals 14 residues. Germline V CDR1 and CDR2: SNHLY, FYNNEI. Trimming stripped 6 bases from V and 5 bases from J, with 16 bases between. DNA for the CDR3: TGTGCCAGCAGGCTCCTGGTAGGGGGGACTGAAGCTTTCTTT. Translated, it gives CASRLLVGGTEAFF.

The DNA for the CDR3 is TGTGCCAGCCGAACCCGGGACAAGAACACTGAAGCTTTCTTT. Its translation: CASRTRDKNTEAFF. The J gene is TRBJ1-1, the V gene TRBV8-2; TRBD1, the D gene given by the table, was not confirmed from the DNA. TRBV8-2 is reported as a pseudogene. This CDR3 has 14 amino acids.

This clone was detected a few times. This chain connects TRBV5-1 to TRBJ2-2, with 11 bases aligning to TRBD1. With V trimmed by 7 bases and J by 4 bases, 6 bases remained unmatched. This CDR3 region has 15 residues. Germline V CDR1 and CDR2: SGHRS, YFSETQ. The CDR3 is CASRGQGALTGELFF. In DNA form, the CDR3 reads TGCGCCAGCCGAGGACAGGGGGCTCTCACCGGGGAGCTGTTTTTT.

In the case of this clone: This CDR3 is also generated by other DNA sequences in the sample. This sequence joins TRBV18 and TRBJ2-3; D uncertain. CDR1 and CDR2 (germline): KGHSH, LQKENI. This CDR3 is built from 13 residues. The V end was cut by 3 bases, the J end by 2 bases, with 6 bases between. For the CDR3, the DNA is TGTGCCAGCTCACCCGATTCCACAGATACGCAGTATTTT. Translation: CASSPDSTDTQYF. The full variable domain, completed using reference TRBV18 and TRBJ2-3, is NAGVMQNPRHLVRRRGQEARLRCSPMKGHSHVYWYRQLPEEGLKFMVYLQKENIIDESGMPKERFSAEFPKEGPSILRIQQVVRGDSAAYFCASSPDSTDTQYFGPGTRLTVL.

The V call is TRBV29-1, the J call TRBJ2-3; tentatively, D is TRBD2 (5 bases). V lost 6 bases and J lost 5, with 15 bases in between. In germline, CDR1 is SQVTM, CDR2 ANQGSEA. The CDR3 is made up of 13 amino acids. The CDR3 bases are TGCAGCGTGGTGGACTTAGCAGTAGATACGCAGTATTTT. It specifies CSVVDLAVDTQYF.

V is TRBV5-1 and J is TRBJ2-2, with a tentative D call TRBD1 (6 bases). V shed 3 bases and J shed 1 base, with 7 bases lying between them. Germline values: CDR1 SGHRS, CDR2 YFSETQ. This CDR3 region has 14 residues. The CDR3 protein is CASSSGQNTGELFF. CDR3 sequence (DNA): TGCGCCAGCAGCTCGGGACAGAACACCGGGGAGCTGTTTTTT.

The CDR3 region is CASSVLHRDTQYF. As DNA, the CDR3 is TGTGCCAGCAGTGTACTCCACAGGGATACGCAGTATTTT. This chain uses TRBV9 with TRBJ2-3; D may be TRBD1 (5 bases). Trimming left V 5 bases short and J 6 bases short, with 13 bases between. The germline CDR1 and CDR2 sequences are SGDLS and YYNGEE. The CDR3 spans 13 residues.

The chain's CDR3 is CSVEDPRIAGGYEQFF. CDR3 bases: TGCAGCGTTGAAGATCCGCGAATAGCGGGAGGGTATGAGCAGTTCTTC. This chain uses TRBV29-1 with TRBJ2-1; the match to TRBD2 covers 11 bases. The CDR3 extends over 16 amino acids. Germline trimming cut 0 bases from V and 8 bases from J; bases unmatched to any gene: 9. Germline V gene sequence: CDR1 SQVTM, CDR2 ANQGSEA.